What follows are 14 T cell receptor beta chains derived from one specimen sequenced in a study of a mutant IDH1 vaccine in newly diagnosed glioma. These TCRs' antigens remain unknown. Assay used: immunoSEQ multiplex PCR; TCRdb lists only in-frame clones, some missing. The sample has about 54,000 clones, approximately 80% seen once; the top ten hold roughly 3.5%. The time point here: week 5, during vaccination. In the vaccine, a single dose held 300 ug of the mutant IDH1 20-mer peptide, along with topical imiquimod. The sample was PBMCs, taken from a glioma patient whose treatment included an IDH1 peptide vaccine. Receptor source: a man aged 25 to 40 with glioma.

The chain links TRBV7-9 to TRBJ1-6; D may be TRBD1 (5 bases). V lost 1 base to trimming and J lost 11 bases, with 15 bases between them. The CDR3 is 15 residues long. Germline V gene data show CDR1 as SEHNR and CDR2 as FQNEAQ (reference sequence). CDR3 sequence (DNA): TGTGCCAGCAGCTTAGGTCAGCCCCAAGGGGCACCCCTCCACTTT. Its protein is CASSLGQPQGAPLHF. The full variable domain, in which reference TRBV7-9 and TRBJ1-6 provide the parts outside the CDR3, is DTGVSQNPRHKITKRGQNVTFRCDPISEHNRLYWYRQTLGQGPEFLTYFQNEAQLEKSRLLSDRFSAERPKGSFSTLEIQRTEQGDSAMYLCASSLGQPQGAPLHFGNGTRLTVT.

The chain employs TRBV10-1 and TRBJ2-3; D may be TRBD2 (5 bases). Germline lookup yields CDR1 WNHNN and CDR2 SYGVQD (reference sequence). The CDR3 has 14 amino acids. V lost 6 bases and J lost 1, with 11 bases in between. In DNA form, the CDR3 reads TGCGCCAGCAGCCGACGGCGGGGCACAGATACGCAGTATTTT. The encoded protein is CASSRRRGTDTQYF.

V usage is TRBV6-1 and J usage is TRBJ1-5; maybe TRBD1 (5 bases). Looked up from germline, CDR1 is MNHNS and CDR2 is SASEGT. The V and J ends lost 11 bases and 7 bases respectively, with 18 bases between them. This CDR3 region has 13 residues. DNA of the CDR3: TGTGCCGGCGCGGAGAGGGGTAGACAGCCCCAGCATTTT. Protein sequence: CAGAERGRQPQHF.

The chain uses TRBV19 and TRBJ2-1; 7 nucleotides agree with TRBD2. Trimming cost V 3 bases and J 3 bases; bases outside gene matches: 5. The germline CDR1 and CDR2 sequences are LNHDA and SQIVND (reference sequence). This CDR3 is 15 amino acids long. The CDR3 DNA sequence: TGTGCCAGTAGTATTACTAGCGCACTCTACAATGAGCAGTTCTTC. This translates into CASSITSALYNEQFF. Full variable domain (missing parts from reference TRBV19 and TRBJ2-1): DGGITQSPKYLFRKEGQNVTLSCEQNLNHDAMYWYRQDPGQGLRLIYYSQIVNDFQKGDIAEGYSVSREKKESFPLTVTSAQKNPTAFYLCASSITSALYNEQFFGPGTRLTVL.

V usage is TRBV5-1 and J usage is TRBJ2-5; the D gene is possibly TRBD1 (7 bases). The CDR3 is made up of 14 amino acids. The V end was cut by 2 bases, the J end by 1 base, with 9 bases between. Germline CDR1 is SGHRS and CDR2 is YFSETQ. The CDR3 DNA reads TGCGCCAGCAGCTTCAGGGGGGCCCAAGAGACCCAGTACTTC. Residues: CASSFRGAQETQYF. The variable domain in full, completed from reference TRBV5-1 and TRBJ2-5, reads KAGVTQTPRYLIKTRGQQVTLSCSPISGHRSVSWYQQTPGQGLQFLFEYFSETQRNKGNFPGRFSGRQFSNSRSEMNVSTLELGDSALYLCASSFRGAQETQYFGPGTRLLVL.

This clone was seen a handful of times. The chain employs TRBV7-6 and TRBJ1-1; D not certain. V was cut by 1 base and J by 1 base, with 7 bases left in between. There are 14 residues in the CDR3. CDR1 and CDR2 (germline): SGHVS, FNYEAQ. In DNA form, the CDR3 reads TGTGCCAGCAGCTTAGGAAGCGAGAACACTGAAGCTTTCTTT. Translated, it gives CASSLGSENTEAFF.

The chain employs TRBV19 and TRBJ1-2; D remains unclear. The length of the CDR3 is 14 residues. Trimming took off 1 base at V and 4 bases at J, with 10 bases between the two ends. The germline CDR1 and CDR2 sequences are LNHDA and SQIVND (reference sequence). CDR3 DNA sequence: TGTGCCAGTAGTATAGTTCCGTCGGGCTATGGCTACACCTTC. Amino acids: CASSIVPSGYGYTF. The variable domain in full, with the rest retrieved from reference TRBV19 and TRBJ1-2, is DGGITQSPKYLFRKEGQNVTLSCEQNLNHDAMYWYRQDPGQGLRLIYYSQIVNDFQKGDIAEGYSVSREKKESFPLTVTSAQKNPTAFYLCASSIVPSGYGYTFGSGTRLTVV.

V usage is TRBV14 and J usage is TRBJ1-6; tentatively, D is TRBD1 (6 bases). Per germline, CDR1 SGHDN and CDR2 FVKESK. Trimming cost V 2 bases and J 8 bases, with 22 bases left between them. This CDR3 spans 18 amino acids. CDR3 DNA: TGTGCCAGCAGCCAATTAGACAGGTTTGGATCTAGAGATTCACCCCTCCACTTT. This codes for CASSQLDRFGSRDSPLHF.

V gene TRBV30 combines with J gene TRBJ1-2; tentatively, D is TRBD1 (5 bases). V was pared by 0 bases and J by 4 bases, with 15 bases between. CDR3 length equals 15 residues. Germline V gene sequence: CDR1 GTSNPN, CDR2 SVGIG (reference sequence). The CDR3 loop reads CAWSVGTVIGYGYTF. The CDR3 DNA follows: TGTGCCTGGAGTGTCGGGACGGTTATCGGCTATGGCTACACCTTC.

The chain links TRBV28 to TRBJ1-6, with D tentatively TRBD1 (6 bases). CDR1 is MDHEN, CDR2 SYDVKM, per germline. This CDR3 region has 14 residues. V lost 4 bases, J lost 5 bases, and 9 bases lay in between. The CDR3 DNA sequence: TGTGCCAGCAGTTACGGACAGAATAATTCACCCCTCCACTTT. Translation gives CASSYGQNNSPLHF. Drawing the rest from reference TRBV28 and TRBJ1-6, the complete variable domain is DVKVTQSSRYLVKRTGEKVFLECVQDMDHENMFWYRQDPGLGLRLIYFSYDVKMKEKGDIPEGYSVSREKKERFSLILESASTNQTSMYLCASSYGQNNSPLHFGNGTRLTVT.

The rearrangement links TRBV9 to TRBJ2-1; TRBD2 agrees at 15 bases. Unmatched junction bases numbered 8, after V lost 4 bases and J lost 12 bases. Germline CDR1 reads SGDLS; CDR2 reads YYNGEE. This CDR3 spans 15 amino acids. CDR3 in amino acids: CASSKRTSGGAVQFF. CDR3 nucleotides: TGTGCCAGCAGCAAACGGACTAGCGGGGGGGCGGTGCAGTTCTTC.

The gene calls are TRBV5-8 and TRBJ1-1; possibly TRBD1 for D (6 bases). The germline V gene encodes CDR1 SGHTS and CDR2 YDEGEE. Trimming took 3 bases from V and 7 from J, leaving 13 bases between them. This CDR3 is built from 13 residues. The CDR3 is CASSSRGALEAFF. The CDR3 DNA reads TGTGCCAGCAGCTCCCGGGGGGCCCTTGAAGCTTTCTTT.

V is TRBV4-2 and J is TRBJ1-2; D may be TRBD1 (6 bases). Germline V gives CDR1 LGHNA, CDR2 YNFKEQ. V was clipped by 4 bases and J by 7 bases, with 13 bases between them. This CDR3 is built from 13 residues. The CDR3 bases are TGTGCCAGCAGCCCGAGGGACAATCCTGGCTACACCTTC. Translated: CASSPRDNPGYTF.

CDR3 nucleotide sequence: TGTGCCAGCAGCCCTCAAGGGGGGGTCTCAGATACGCAGTATTTT. It translates to CASSPQGGVSDTQYF. The chain is built from TRBV5-4 and TRBJ2-3; TRBD2 is a possible D gene (7 bases). CDR1 is SGHNT, CDR2 YYREEE, per germline (reference sequence). The CDR3 is made up of 15 amino acids. Trimming left V 4 bases short and J 4 bases short, with 16 bases between.